This T cell receptor beta chain was captured in a study of T-cell reconstitution after alpha-beta-depleted transplantation in children. Germline CDR1 reads SEHNR; CDR2 reads FQNEAQ (reference sequence). The V and J ends lost 5 bases and 2 bases, in that order; junction bases with no gene match: 6. The CDR3 consists of 17 residues. TCRbeta library preparation incorporated unique molecular identifiers. TCRdb re-derived calls from the PCR reads in MiXCR, one entry per CDR3 protein. The table records around 370,000 distinct CDR3 sequences, around a tenth of them present only once. This receptor was obtained from a human donor who donated a stem cell graft to a child with acute lymphoblastic leukemia. The sequencing here drew on PBMCs from the stem cell graft donor, taken from the stem cell graft. This chain uses TRBV7-9 with TRBJ2-2; 12 nucleotides line up with TRBD2. The CDR3 nucleotides read TGTGCCAGCAGCGGAAGACTAGCGGGAGTCAACACCGGGGAGCTGTTTTTT. Its protein product is CASSGRLAGVNTGELFF.